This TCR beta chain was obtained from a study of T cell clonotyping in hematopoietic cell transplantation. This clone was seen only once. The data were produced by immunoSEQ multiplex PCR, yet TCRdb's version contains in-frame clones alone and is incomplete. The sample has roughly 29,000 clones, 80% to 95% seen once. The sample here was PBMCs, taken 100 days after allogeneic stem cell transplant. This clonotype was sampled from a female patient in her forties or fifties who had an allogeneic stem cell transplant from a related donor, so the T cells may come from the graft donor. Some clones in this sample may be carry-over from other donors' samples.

The CDR3 reads CASSPSGWYEQYF. CDR3 sequence (DNA): TGTGCCAGCAGCCCAAGCGGATGGTACGAGCAGTACTTC. J is TRBJ2-7 and V is TRBV7-6, with D possibly TRBD2 on 5 matching bases. The V end lost 5 bases, the J end lost 4 bases, and 12 bases lay between the germline ends. The CDR3 is made up of 13 amino acids. CDR1 is SGHVS, CDR2 FNYEAQ, per germline.